This TCR beta chain stems from a study of T cells in lung cancer brain metastases. Study at large: Most patients, about 90% of the roughly 20, got no therapy between primary and metastasis resection. A median around 47 weeks separated primary and brain metastasis sampling.

Exclusion applied to any patient with a history of multiple malignancies. The germline V gene encodes CDR1 SSHAT and CDR2 FNYEAQ (reference sequence). The CDR3 consists of 13 residues. This clone is a singleton in its sample. A junction boundary mismatches the germline segment, possibly from a read error. Genomic DNA input was roughly 2.24 to 5.5 ug, equal within pairs. This table comes from immunoSEQ multiplex PCR, and its TCRdb copy is limited to in-frame clones, with some not included. There are about 5,600 clones in the sample; about four fifths occur only once, and roughly 6.1% lies in the top ten.

This receptor was obtained from a man aged 45-65 years with non-small cell lung cancer that had spread to the brain. Sequencing was performed on tumor tissue from a brain metastasis. The V and J genes are TRBV7-7 and TRBJ1-2, with D unclear. For the CDR3, the DNA is TGTGCCAGCAGCTTAGCAACACTCTATGGCTATACCTTC. Translated, it gives CASSLATLYGYTF.